The 18 T cell receptor beta chains presented below share a single source sample, sequenced in a study of blood T cell repertoires in COVID-19. Only in-frame clones appear in the TCRdb table, and some are missing; sequencing was by immunoSEQ multiplex PCR. The table lists some 500,000 clones, around 89% of them singletons. The sample taken for sequencing was PBMCs or T cells enriched from blood (not recorded which). All receptors come from a woman aged 40 to 50 who had recovered from COVID-19.

The chain combines TRBV5-5 with TRBJ1-1; D is unresolved. The V and J ends lost 2 bases and 0 bases respectively, with 8 bases between them. Germline lookup yields CDR1 SGHKS and CDR2 YYEKEE (reference sequence). This CDR3 has 14 residues. CDR3 DNA sequence: TGTGCCAGCAGCTTACAGTTGATGAACACTGAAGCTTTCTTT. This encodes CASSLQLMNTEAFF.

Points on this clone: The same CDR3 arises from other DNA sequences in this sample as well. The genes are TRBV5-1 and TRBJ1-1; 7 positions match TRBD1. Germline V CDR1 and CDR2: SGHRS, YFSETQ. J gave up 4 bases and V 0 bases, and 6 bases lay outside the gene matches. This CDR3 is 15 amino acids long. The chain's CDR3 is CASSLEGQGGTEAFF. CDR3 DNA: TGCGCCAGCAGCTTGGAGGGGCAGGGGGGCACTGAAGCTTTCTTT.

As regards this clone: The sample holds other DNA sequences that translate to the same CDR3. The V gene is TRBV4-1, the J gene TRBJ1-1, with a tentative D call TRBD1 (5 bases). The CDR3 consists of 13 residues. Germline-derived CDR1 and CDR2 are MGHRA and YSYEKL. Between the trimmed V and J ends, which lost 3 bases and 5 bases, there was a span of 10 bases. The CDR3 loop is CASSQGRGTEAFF. DNA of the CDR3: TGCGCCAGCAGCCAGGGAAGGGGAACTGAAGCTTTCTTT.

The chain is built from TRBV7-9 and TRBJ2-7; the D gene is possibly TRBD2 (5 bases). CDR1 and CDR2 from the germline V gene are SEHNR and FQNEAQ (reference sequence). Trimming removed 6 bases at V and 0 bases at J, with 9 bases between. This CDR3 region has 13 residues. The CDR3 reads CASRQTTSYEQYF. As DNA, the CDR3 is TGTGCCAGCAGGCAGACTACCTCCTACGAGCAGTACTTC.

The J gene is TRBJ1-2, the V gene TRBV18, with D tentatively TRBD1 (5 bases). This CDR3 comprises 15 residues. Germline values: CDR1 KGHSH, CDR2 LQKENI. V dropped 0 bases and J dropped 6 bases, with 14 bases sitting between them. DNA of the CDR3: TGTGCCAGCTCACCACCTAATCAGGGCGAAAATGGCTACACCTTC. Translation gives CASSPPNQGENGYTF.

The rearrangement uses TRBV4-1 and TRBJ1-2, with 8 bases that match TRBD1. Germline V gives CDR1 MGHRA, CDR2 YSYEKL. The CDR3 totals 15 residues. V lost 1 base and J lost 4; bases outside the gene matches: 5. The DNA for the CDR3 is TGCGCCAGCAGCCAAGTAGTGACAGGGGTCTATGGCTACACCTTC. This codes for CASSQVVTGVYGYTF.

The V and J genes are TRBV19 and TRBJ1-5, with a weak D call TRBD1 (5 bases). V was cut by 3 bases and J by 7 bases, with 10 bases left in between. The CDR3 totals 13 residues. The germline CDR1 and CDR2 sequences are LNHDA and SQIVND (reference sequence). CDR3 bases: TGTGCCAGTAGTATCAGGGCGGGGCAGCCCCAGCATTTT. This gives the protein CASSIRAGQPQHF.

To note about this clone: Additional DNA sequences in this sample encode the identical CDR3. The chain has TRBV5-1 and TRBJ1-4; 8 nucleotides agree with TRBD1. CDR1 and CDR2 from the germline V gene are SGHRS and YFSETQ. V gave up 4 bases and J gave up 4 bases; unmatched junction bases: 3. This CDR3 is built from 14 residues. CDR3 amino acids: CASSLGQGNEKLFF. The CDR3 DNA is TGCGCCAGCAGCCTTGGACAGGGTAATGAAAAACTGTTTTTT.

This chain uses TRBV6-5 with TRBJ2-3; D is undetermined. Looked up from germline, CDR1 is MNHEY and CDR2 is SVGAGI. V was pared by 6 bases and J by 0 bases, with 7 bases between. This CDR3 region has 13 residues. The CDR3 region is CASRRISTDTQYF. Written as DNA, the CDR3 is TGTGCCAGCAGGCGGATTAGCACAGATACGCAGTATTTT.

The chain couples TRBV4-2 to TRBJ1-5, with D maybe TRBD1 (6 bases). The CDR3 runs 14 residues. Germline CDR1 LGHNA, CDR2 YNFKEQ. V was cut by 2 bases and J by 2 bases, with 7 bases left in between. CDR3 nucleotides: TGTGCCAGCAGCCAAACAGGGCGCAATCAGCCCCAGCATTTT. Translating it yields CASSQTGRNQPQHF.

This clone was found once. The rearrangement uses TRBV5-1 and TRBJ2-1, with 12 nucleotides matching TRBD1. V lost 7 bases to trimming and J lost 8 bases; unmatched junction nucleotides: 10. The CDR3 sequence is 15 residues long. Germline V gene sequence: CDR1 SGHRS, CDR2 YFSETQ. CDR3 sequence: CASFPGTGGFDEQFF. CDR3 DNA: TGCGCCAGCTTCCCCGGGACAGGGGGCTTCGATGAGCAGTTCTTC.

The V and J genes are TRBV18 and TRBJ1-5, with 11 bases lining up with TRBD1. The CDR3 runs 15 residues. The trim removed 5 bases at V and 6 bases at J, leaving 6 bases unmatched. From germline, CDR1 is KGHSH and CDR2 LQKENI. The CDR3 sequence is CASSGQGAQGQPQHF. In DNA form, the CDR3 reads TGTGCCAGCTCAGGACAGGGGGCGCAGGGTCAGCCCCAGCATTTT.

Concerning this clone itself: A much bigger clone sits one base away, suggesting this may be a read error. Other nucleotide sequences in the sample specify the same CDR3. The chain recombines TRBV5-1 with TRBJ1-2; 9 bases are shared with TRBD1. The V gene end was trimmed by 2 bases and the J gene end by 8 bases; junction bases not matched to a gene: 7. Looked up from germline, CDR1 is SGHRS and CDR2 is YFSETQ. CDR3 size: 14 residues. The DNA of the CDR3 is TGCGCCAGCAGCTTTGGGCGACAGGGGGGGGGCTACACCTTC. This encodes CASSFGRQGGGYTF.

This clone was counted once. CDR3 region: CASSSPGLAGEYTDTQYF. The CDR3 bases are TGTGCCAGCAGCTCACCGGGACTAGCGGGAGAGTACACAGATACGCAGTATTTT. This chain links TRBV11-3 with TRBJ2-3; 14 bases line up with TRBD2. Germline V gives CDR1 SGHNT, CDR2 YENEEA. CDR3 size: 18 residues. V was clipped by 4 bases and J by 2 bases; unmatched bases: 8. The full variable domain, in which reference TRBV11-3 and TRBJ2-3 provide the parts outside the CDR3, is EAGVVQSPRYKIIEKKQPVAFWCNPISGHNTLYWYLQNLGQGPELLIRYENEEAVDDSQLPKDRFSAERLKGVDSTLKIQPAELGDSAVYLCASSSPGLAGEYTDTQYFGPGTRLTVL.

The V gene is TRBV19, the J gene TRBJ2-7, with D possibly matching TRBD1 (5 bases). Germline V gene lookup returns CDR1 LNHDA and CDR2 SQIVND (reference sequence). CDR3 size: 15 residues. Trimming left V 5 bases short and J 2 bases short, with 16 bases between. The CDR3 coding sequence is TGTGCCAGTAGTCAAGACAGCTACCTAACCTACGAGCAGTACTTC. Protein sequence: CASSQDSYLTYEQYF. Filled out from reference TRBV19 and TRBJ2-7, the complete variable domain reads DGGITQSPKYLFRKEGQNVTLSCEQNLNHDAMYWYRQDPGQGLRLIYYSQIVNDFQKGDIAEGYSVSREKKESFPLTVTSAQKNPTAFYLCASSQDSYLTYEQYFGPGTRLTVT.

This clone has just a few counts. The chain has TRBV10-2 and TRBJ2-1, with D possibly being TRBD2 (6 bases). The ends were cut back, 6 bases at V and 10 bases at J, with 13 bases in the middle. The germline gives CDR1 WSHSY, CDR2 SAAADI. This CDR3 is 12 amino acids long. CDR3 DNA sequence: TGCGCCAGCAGGGAGGAGGGCCGGGAGCAGTTCTTC. This translates into CASREEGREQFF.

V is TRBV21-1 and J is TRBJ2-1; the table assigns TRBD1, which was not confirmed against the DNA. TRBV21-1 is termed a pseudogene. The CDR3 length is 17 residues. The CDR3 DNA sequence: TGTGCCAGCAGCAAAGCCACAGGCATCCCGACGTCCAATGAGCAGTTCTTC. This codes for CASSKATGIPTSNEQFF.

This clone has just one count. The V and J genes are TRBV25-1 and TRBJ2-2; D perhaps matches TRBD1 (6 bases). The germline V gene has CDR1 MGHDK and CDR2 SYGVNS. The V end was cut by 3 bases, the J end by 4 bases, with 15 bases between. This CDR3 region has 16 residues. CDR3 coding DNA: TGTGCCAGCAGTGAGGGATCAGGGGCGACCACCGGGGAGCTGTTTTTT. Residues: CASSEGSGATTGELFF.